The rows below give T cell receptor beta chains drawn from one sample of a study of siplizumab effects on memory and regulatory T cells. Libraries were prepared by immunoSEQ multiplex PCR; TCRdb keeps only in-frame clonotypes and omits some of them. This repertoire shows 95,000 to 130,000 clones, approximately 94% found once; its top ten account for roughly 1.8%. Sequencing input: non-Treg CD4+ T cells sorted from blood. All receptors derive from a human donor in good health. Each CDR3 is given with its conserved first and last residue. Fields, in order: clone size, J gene, D gene, V gene, CDR3 DNA, CDR3 protein. The D gene is left open where the match is weak. Clone size is stated in some rows and not others, as once, few, many or a class when expanded.

size: .; J: TRBJ1-1; D: .; V: TRBV7-9; DNA: TGTGCCAGCAGCTTAGATGGGGCATGGGGAGCTTTCTTT; CDR3: CASSLDGAWGAFF
size: .; J: TRBJ2-1; D: TRBD2; V: TRBV6-1; DNA: TGTGCCAGCAGTGAGCCCGGGACTAGCGGTTACAATGAGCAGTTCTTC; CDR3: CASSEPGTSGYNEQFF
size: .; J: TRBJ2-1; D: .; V: TRBV5-6; DNA: TGTGCCAGCACCTTAGGCGGCTTGAGCTCCTACAATGAGCAGTTCTTC; CDR3: CASTLGGLSSYNEQFF
size: .; J: TRBJ1-2; D: .; V: TRBV5-1; DNA: TGCGCCAGCAGCCCTCAAGACGGAAGCACTGGCTACACCTTC; CDR3: CASSPQDGSTGYTF
size: .; J: TRBJ2-1; D: TRBD1; V: TRBV9; DNA: TGTGCCAGCAGCGCCCAACCGGGACAGGGTGGTGAGCAGTTCTTC; CDR3: CASSAQPGQGGEQFF
size: .; J: TRBJ2-2; D: TRBD1; V: TRBV9; DNA: TGTGCCAGCAGCGAACGGACAGGGAACACCGGGGAGCTGTTTTTT; CDR3: CASSERTGNTGELFF
size: .; J: TRBJ1-5; D: .; V: TRBV29-1; DNA: TGCAGCGTGAGAACGACAGCTAGCAATCAGCCCCAGCATTTT; CDR3: CSVRTTASNQPQHF
size: .; J: TRBJ2-4; D: TRBD1; V: TRBV19; DNA: TGTGCCAGTAGTTCCCCCGGGACAGGGCGGAACATTCAGTACTTC; CDR3: CASSSPGTGRNIQYF
size: once; J: TRBJ2-5; D: TRBD1; V: TRBV5-8; DNA: TGTGCCAGCAGCTTTAAACACAGGGGGATCGAGACCCAGTACTTC; CDR3: CASSFKHRGIETQYF
size: .; J: TRBJ1-4; D: .; V: TRBV2; DNA: TGTGCCAGCGCCGACAGCCCTAATGAAAAACTGTTTTTT; CDR3: CASADSPNEKLFF
size: .; J: TRBJ1-1; D: .; V: TRBV19; DNA: TGTGCCAGTAGCACACTGAAGGGATTGAGGACTGAAGCTTTCTTT; CDR3: CASSTLKGLRTEAFF
size: once; J: TRBJ1-2; D: TRBD1; V: TRBV7-2; DNA: TGTGCCAGCAGCTCCCAACCGGGACAGGGGGGCTATGGCTACACCTTC; CDR3: CASSSQPGQGGYGYTF
size: .; J: TRBJ1-5; D: .; V: TRBV27; DNA: TGTGCCAGCAGCCTTCGAGGACGGAATCAGCCCCAGCATTTT; CDR3: CASSLRGRNQPQHF
size: few; J: TRBJ1-1; D: TRBD1; V: TRBV27; DNA: TGTGCCAGCAGTTTTTCCCGGGACAGGGATACTGAAGCTTTCTTT; CDR3: CASSFSRDRDTEAFF
size: .; J: TRBJ1-2; D: TRBD1; V: TRBV2; DNA: TGTGCCAGCTGTGGACAGGGGGCCAACTATGGCTACACCTTC; CDR3: CASCGQGANYGYTF
size: .; J: TRBJ1-1; D: TRBD1; V: TRBV5-1; DNA: TGCGCCAGCAGCTTGGCCCTGCTCGACAGGGCGGATAAGGCTTTCTTT; CDR3: CASSLALLDRADKAFF
size: .; J: TRBJ2-3; D: .; V: TRBV30; DNA: TGTGCCACAATCGGGGGGCCAGATACGCAGTATTTT; CDR3: CATIGGPDTQYF
size: .; J: TRBJ2-2; D: .; V: TRBV18; DNA: TGTGCCAGCTCACCACCGATCGGTGGCACCGGGGAGCTGTTTTTT; CDR3: CASSPPIGGTGELFF
size: .; J: TRBJ1-2; D: .; V: TRBV7-3; DNA: TGTGCCAGCAGTTCCGGACAGAATTATGGCTACACCTTC; CDR3: CASSSGQNYGYTF
size: once; J: TRBJ2-3; D: TRBD2; V: TRBV7-9; DNA: TGTGCCAGCAGCTTAGAGCGTACTAGCGGGGGCTCGCAGTATTTT; CDR3: CASSLERTSGGSQYF
size: .; J: TRBJ2-7; D: .; V: TRBV5-1; DNA: TGCGCCAGCAGCCCCTCCGGCTTGTACGAGCAGTACTTC; CDR3: CASSPSGLYEQYF
size: .; J: TRBJ2-3; D: TRBD2; V: TRBV15; DNA: TGTGCCACCAGCAGACTCACTAGCGGGAGTAGCACAGATACGCAGTATTTT; CDR3: CATSRLTSGSSTDTQYF
size: .; J: TRBJ2-1; D: .; V: TRBV5-1; DNA: TGCGCCAGCAGCCCTCGGACCCGCCCCGGATACAATGAGCAGTTCTTC; CDR3: CASSPRTRPGYNEQFF
size: .; J: TRBJ2-1; D: TRBD2; V: TRBV9; DNA: TGTGCCAGCAGGAATAGCGGGGGGGCGCATGAGCAGTTCTTC; CDR3: CASRNSGGAHEQFF
size: .; J: TRBJ2-3; D: .; V: TRBV27; DNA: TGTGCCAGCAGTCCCCAGGGGCTTATGGATACGCAGTATTTT; CDR3: CASSPQGLMDTQYF
size: .; J: TRBJ2-6; D: .; V: TRBV11-2; DNA: TGTGCCAGCAGCTTAGAACACCACTCTGGGGCCAACGTCCTGACTTTC; CDR3: CASSLEHHSGANVLTF
size: .; J: TRBJ2-7; D: .; V: TRBV4-2; DNA: TGTGCCAGCAGCCAAGCGGCAGGGACTTACGAGCAGTACTTC; CDR3: CASSQAAGTYEQYF
size: .; J: TRBJ1-2; D: .; V: TRBV9; DNA: TGTGCCAGCAGCGAATACGGGAACTATGGCTACACCTTC; CDR3: CASSEYGNYGYTF
size: .; J: TRBJ2-7; D: .; V: TRBV11-2; DNA: TGTGCCAGCAGGATGTCAGCTTACGAGCAGTACTTC; CDR3: CASRMSAYEQYF
size: .; J: TRBJ2-1; D: TRBD1; V: TRBV11-2; DNA: TGTGCCAGCAGTACAGGGGGGTTCGTCAATGAGCAGTTCTTC; CDR3: CASSTGGFVNEQFF
size: once; J: TRBJ2-3; D: .; V: TRBV19; DNA: TGTGCCAGTAGTATACCCGACAGCACAGATACGCAGTATTTT; CDR3: CASSIPDSTDTQYF
size: .; J: TRBJ2-1; D: TRBD1; V: TRBV28; DNA: TGTGCCAGCAGTTTACCTTCCGGCGGTGGACAGGGAGGTGAGCAGTTCTTC; CDR3: CASSLPSGGGQGGEQFF
size: .; J: TRBJ2-7; D: .; V: TRBV6-5; DNA: TGTGCCAGCAGTGCTGCGGACAGCTCCTACGAGCAGTACTTC; CDR3: CASSAADSSYEQYF
size: few; J: TRBJ2-1; D: TRBD2; V: TRBV19; DNA: TGTGCCAGTAGTATAGAGAAGCGGGGGGGCCGTAAGAATGAGCAGTTCTTC; CDR3: CASSIEKRGGRKNEQFF
size: .; J: TRBJ1-2; D: TRBD1; V: TRBV9; DNA: TGTGCCAGCAGCCAATCTATACTAGGACAGGGGTTCTATGGCTACACCTTC; CDR3: CASSQSILGQGFYGYTF
size: .; J: TRBJ1-4; D: .; V: TRBV5-6; DNA: TGTGCCAGCAGTTTGGCGGGGGTAACTAATGAAAAACTGTTTTTT; CDR3: CASSLAGVTNEKLFF
size: .; J: TRBJ1-2; D: .; V: TRBV5-6; DNA: TGTGCCAGCAGCTTGGACAGAGACTATGGCTACACCTTC; CDR3: CASSLDRDYGYTF
size: .; J: TRBJ1-1; D: .; V: TRBV30; DNA: TGTGCCTGGAGTGTCCCTGAAGCTTTCTTT; CDR3: CAWSVPEAFF
size: .; J: TRBJ2-7; D: TRBD2; V: TRBV9; DNA: TGTGCCAGCAGCCCCGGTTGGGGGACTAGCGGCACCTACGAGCAGTACTTC; CDR3: CASSPGWGTSGTYEQYF
size: .; J: TRBJ2-1; D: .; V: TRBV5-1; DNA: TGCGCCAGCAGCAGTGGGCCGCGTCCTAGCCCCTACAATGAGCAGTTCTTC; CDR3: CASSSGPRPSPYNEQFF
size: once; J: TRBJ1-5; D: TRBD1; V: TRBV6-1; DNA: TGTGCCAGCAGTGAAGCGGGACAGGGGAATCAGCCCCAGCATTTT; CDR3: CASSEAGQGNQPQHF
size: .; J: TRBJ2-3; D: TRBD2; V: TRBV11-2; DNA: TGTGCCAGCAGCTTACGAGGCGTGACTAGCGGGTTCACAGATACGCAGTATTTT; CDR3: CASSLRGVTSGFTDTQYF
size: .; J: TRBJ1-5; D: TRBD1; V: TRBV28; DNA: TGTGCCAGCAGTTTCCCAGGGGGCTATCATCAGCCCCAGCATTTT; CDR3: CASSFPGGYHQPQHF
size: .; J: TRBJ2-1; D: TRBD2; V: TRBV19; DNA: TGTGCCAGTACTTTGGGACTAGCGGACTACAATGAGCAGTTCTTC; CDR3: CASTLGLADYNEQFF
size: .; J: TRBJ1-5; D: .; V: TRBV27; DNA: TGTGCCAGCAGTTTCACAGGCGGCAATCAGCCCCAGCATTTT; CDR3: CASSFTGGNQPQHF
size: .; J: TRBJ1-2; D: .; V: TRBV11-2; DNA: TGTGCCAGCAGCTTGAACGGTGGGGGTGGCTACACCTTC; CDR3: CASSLNGGGGYTF